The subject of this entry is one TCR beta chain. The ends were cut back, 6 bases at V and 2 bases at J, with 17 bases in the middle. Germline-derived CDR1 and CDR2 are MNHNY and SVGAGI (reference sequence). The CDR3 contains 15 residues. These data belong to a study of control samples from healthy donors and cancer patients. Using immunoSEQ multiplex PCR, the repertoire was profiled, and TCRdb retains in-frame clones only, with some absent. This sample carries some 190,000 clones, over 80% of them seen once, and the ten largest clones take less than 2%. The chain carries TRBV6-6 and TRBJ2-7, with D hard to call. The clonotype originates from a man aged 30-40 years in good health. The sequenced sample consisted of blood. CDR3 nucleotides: TGTGCCAGCAGGGTTACTCTGTCGGATGCCTACGAGCAGTACTTC. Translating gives CASRVTLSDAYEQYF.